What follows are 22 T cell receptor beta chains derived from one specimen sequenced in a study of Graves' ophthalmopathy and Graves' hyperthyroidism. The TCR beta CDR3 regions underwent amplification from RNA transcripts. HTBI primers were employed in first-round RT-PCR, then a second-round multiplex PCR followed. MiXCR, run by TCRdb on the multiplex PCR reads, gives a single entry per CDR3 protein. The sample lists 220,000 or so distinct CDR3 sequences; roughly 21% were seen once. What was sequenced was peripheral blood. The source of these receptors is a woman between 50 and 59 years old with Graves' ophthalmopathy.

In this sample, this clonotype turned up many times. The chain joins TRBV2 to TRBJ1-2; D perhaps matches TRBD1 (5 bases). Per germline, CDR1 SNHLY and CDR2 FYNNEI. The CDR3 totals 14 residues. V lost 5 bases to trimming and J lost 7 bases, with 17 bases between them. The CDR3 region is CASSPPVVGPGYTF. CDR3 nucleotide sequence: TGTGCCAGCAGTCCCCCCGTGGTGGGGCCTGGCTACACCTTC. The variable domain in full, completed from reference TRBV2 and TRBJ1-2, reads EPEVTQTPSHQVTQMGQEVILRCVPISNHLYFYWYRQILGQKVEFLVSFYNNEISEKSEIFDDQFSVERPDGSNFTLKIRSTKLEDSAMYFCASSPPVVGPGYTFGSGTRLTVV.

This clonotype occurred a few times. The chain has TRBV6-2 or TRBV6-3 and TRBJ2-7; D is tentatively TRBD1 or TRBD2 (5 bases each). The CDR3 spans 14 residues. Germline CDR1 reads MNHEY; CDR2 reads SVGEGT. V lost 2 bases to trimming and J lost 1 base, with 9 bases between them. CDR3 DNA: TGTGCCAGCAGTTACGGGACGGCGTCCTACGAGCAGTACTTC. This translates into CASSYGTASYEQYF.

This clonotype was seen more than once but under ten times. The gene calls are TRBV5-6 and TRBJ1-5; 10 bases line up with TRBD1. Germline V gives CDR1 SGHDT, CDR2 YYEEEE. The trim removed 4 bases at V and 7 bases at J, leaving 8 bases unmatched. CDR3 length: 15 residues. The CDR3: CASSGLGQGGQPQHF. The CDR3 DNA reads TGTGCCAGCAGCGGCCTCGGACAGGGGGGCCAGCCCCAGCATTTT. The full variable domain, with the rest looked up from reference TRBV5-6 and TRBJ1-5, is DAGVTQSPTHLIKTRGQQVTLRCSPKSGHDTVSWYQQALGQGPQFIFQYYEEEERQRGNFPDRFSGHQFPNYSSELNVNALLLGDSALYLCASSGLGQGGQPQHFGDGTRLSIL.

In its sample, this clonotype was seen a few times. The chain is built from TRBV20-1 and TRBJ1-2, with TRBD1 identical over 7 bases. V was pared by 5 bases and J by 5 bases, with 8 bases of the junction left unmatched. The length of the CDR3 is 13 residues. Germline V gene sequence: CDR1 DFQATT, CDR2 SNEGSKA (reference sequence). CDR3 residues: CSAPDRASYGYTF. CDR3 coding DNA: TGCAGTGCTCCAGACAGGGCATCATATGGCTACACCTTC.

The chain uses TRBV7-3 and TRBJ2-1; 7 nucleotides line up with TRBD1. V was pared by 2 bases and J by 4 bases, with 8 bases of the junction left unmatched. The CDR3 spans 16 residues. Germline lookup yields CDR1 SGHTA and CDR2 FQGTGA. CDR3 sequence reads: CASSLRGGQIYNEQFF. DNA for the CDR3: TGTGCCAGCAGCTTACGTGGGGGACAGATTTACAATGAGCAGTTCTTC.

This clonotype was picked up many times. The J gene is TRBJ2-3, the V gene TRBV12-3 or TRBV12-4; 9 nucleotides align to TRBD1. After removal of 6 bases from V and 4 bases from J, the junction contained 8 bases not matched to a gene. The CDR3 is 15 residues long. CDR3 nucleotides: TGTGCCAGCAGACTCGGGACAGGGTGGCCAGATACGCAGTATTTT. It is translated as CASRLGTGWPDTQYF.

This clonotype came up many times. The rearrangement links TRBV28 to TRBJ1-6; 9 bases are a match to TRBD1. CDR3 size: 17 residues. The V gene end was trimmed by 5 bases and the J gene end by 4 bases; junction bases not matched to a gene: 9. CDR1 and CDR2 (germline): MDHEN, SYDVKM. The CDR3 DNA follows: TGTGCCAGCAGTCCCGGGGACAGGGCCGTTTATAATTCACCCCTCCACTTT. This encodes CASSPGDRAVYNSPLHF.

This clonotype came up many times. CDR3 DNA sequence: TGTGCCAGCAGCCGAGGGATTCAGGATCAAGAGACCCAGTACTTC. The encoded protein is CASSRGIQDQETQYF. The chain employs TRBV3-1 and TRBJ2-5; D is possibly TRBD2 (5 bases). Germline CDR1 reads LGHDT; CDR2 reads YNNKEL (reference sequence). Trimming shortened V by 4 bases and J by 2 bases, and 14 bases separated the two germline ends. There are 15 residues in the CDR3.

This clonotype was seen at least ten times. This chain joins TRBV11-2 and TRBJ2-7; D unresolved. The CDR3 is 13 amino acids. From germline, CDR1 is SGHAT and CDR2 FQNNGV. Between the trimmed V and J ends, which lost 2 bases and 5 bases, there was a span of 10 bases. As DNA, the CDR3 is TGTGCCAGCAGCTTAAGGACCCTAAACGAGCAGTACTTC. It encodes CASSLRTLNEQYF. Looking up the rest from reference TRBV11-2 and TRBJ2-7 gives the full variable domain: EAGVAQSPRYKIIEKRQSVAFWCNPISGHATLYWYQQILGQGPKLLIQFQNNGVVDDSQLPKDRFSAERLKGVDSTLKIQPAKLEDSAVYLCASSLRTLNEQYFGPGTRLTVT.

This clonotype was detected many times. The chain links TRBV20-1 to TRBJ2-5; 9 nucleotides line up with TRBD2. After removal of 0 bases from V and 5 bases from J, the junction contained 7 bases not matched to a gene. CDR1 and CDR2 (germline): DFQATT, SNEGSKA (reference sequence). The CDR3 runs 15 residues. CDR3 amino acids: CSAREPSGRIETQYF. Here the CDR3 DNA reads TGCAGTGCTAGAGAACCCAGCGGGAGGATCGAGACCCAGTACTTC.

Only a few counts were recorded for this clonotype. Germline is not matched at one junction end, which may reflect a read error. The genes are TRBV4-2 and TRBJ2-5; D remains ambiguous. CDR3 length: 14 residues. Germline values: CDR1 LGHNA, CDR2 YNFKEQ. This CDR3 reads CASSITPGQEIQYF. In nucleotides, the CDR3 is TGTGCCAGCAGCATAACCCCCGGGCAAGAGATCCAGTACTTC.

In this sample, this clonotype turned up many times. The chain recombines TRBV29-1 with TRBJ2-3, with TRBD1 matching over 7 bases. Germline CDR1 is SQVTM and CDR2 is ANQGSEA. This CDR3 region has 16 residues. Unmatched junction bases numbered 10, after V lost 2 bases and J lost 2 bases. In DNA, the CDR3 is TGCAGCGTTGAAATTCTTGCCAGGGGGTTCACAGATACGCAGTATTTT. Translated, it gives CSVEILARGFTDTQYF.

In this sample, this clonotype turned up a few times. The J gene is TRBJ2-5, the V gene TRBV6-2 or TRBV6-3; TRBD2 matches 7 bases. Germline V gives CDR1 MNHEY, CDR2 SVGEGT. The CDR3 spans 15 residues. After removal of 5 bases from V and 5 bases from J, the junction contained 11 bases not matched to a gene. CDR3 in DNA: TGTGCCAGCAGTAAACTCCGGCTAGCGGCGGAGACCCAGTACTTC. It yields the protein CASSKLRLAAETQYF.

This clonotype has ten or more counts. The DNA of the CDR3 is TGCGCCAGCAGCCAAGGTGCACGGGGTCGGGGGCAGTATGAAGCTTTCTTT. Protein product: CASSQGARGRGQYEAFF. This chain connects TRBV4-1 to TRBJ1-1; D is possibly TRBD1 (6 bases). CDR3 length equals 17 residues. Trimming removed 1 base from V and 7 bases from J, with 22 bases in between. Germline assignment: CDR1 MGHRA and CDR2 YSYEKL.

This clonotype was counted a few times. The chain links TRBV24-1 to TRBJ2-5; D is uncertain. Trimming removed 3 bases from V and 3 bases from J, with 13 bases in between. Germline V lookup: CDR1 KGHDR, CDR2 SFDVKD. This CDR3 is 15 amino acids long. The CDR3 reads CATSDPRYVEETQYF. The DNA of the CDR3 is TGTGCCACCAGTGATCCCCGTTACGTTGAAGAGACCCAGTACTTC.

This chain uses TRBV5-1 with TRBJ2-2; D might be TRBD1 (6 bases). V gave up 2 bases and J gave up 4 bases, with 15 bases separating them. The CDR3 loop spans 16 amino acids. Germline values: CDR1 SGHRS, CDR2 YFSETQ. CDR3 in amino acids: CASSLGQRGGTGELFF. CDR3 DNA: TGCGCCAGCAGCTTAGGGCAGAGAGGGGGCACCGGGGAGCTGTTTTTT.

This clonotype has a count of ten or more. The V call is TRBV2, the J call TRBJ1-6, with D hard to call. The germline CDR1 and CDR2 sequences are SNHLY and FYNNEI. V was pared by 1 base and J by 6 bases, with 7 bases between. The CDR3 has 14 residues. In DNA, the CDR3 is TGTGCCAGCAGTGAAGGGGTTGGTAATTCACCCCTCCACTTT. As protein: CASSEGVGNSPLHF. Full variable domain (missing parts from reference TRBV2 and TRBJ1-6): EPEVTQTPSHQVTQMGQEVILRCVPISNHLYFYWYRQILGQKVEFLVSFYNNEISEKSEIFDDQFSVERPDGSNFTLKIRSTKLEDSAMYFCASSEGVGNSPLHFGNGTRLTVT.

This clonotype showed up many times. This rearrangement joins TRBV9 to TRBJ2-5, with TRBD2 matching over 8 bases. The CDR3 runs 16 residues. Germline V CDR1 and CDR2: SGDLS, YYNGEE. The ends lost 0 bases at V and 1 base at J; junction bases unmatched: 5. This CDR3 is CASSVGGGRIQETQYF. DNA for the CDR3: TGTGCCAGCAGCGTAGGTGGCGGGAGGATCCAAGAGACCCAGTACTTC.

The genes are TRBV29-1 and TRBJ2-5; 16 positions match TRBD2. The junction had 14 bases not matched to a gene; V was cut back by 3 bases and J by 4 bases. CDR3 length: 19 amino acids. Germline CDR1 reads SQVTM; CDR2 reads ANQGSEA. CDR3 amino acids: CSVDPSGTSGRASRETQYF. The CDR3 nucleotides are TGCAGCGTTGATCCGTCCGGGACTAGCGGGAGGGCCAGTCGAGAGACCCAGTACTTC.

This clonotype has ten or more counts. The chain combines TRBV6-1 with TRBJ2-5; D is ambiguous. Deletions cut 1 base from V and 3 bases from J, with 12 bases between. The CDR3 totals 15 residues. Looked up from germline, CDR1 is MNHNS and CDR2 is SASEGT. The CDR3 DNA sequence: TGTGCCAGCAGTGAAGTATCGATTACAAAAGAGACCCAGTACTTC. Its translation: CASSEVSITKETQYF.

This rearrangement joins TRBV12-3 or TRBV12-4 to TRBJ1-2, with TRBD1 identical over 10 bases. The CDR3 covers 14 residues. V dropped 2 bases and J dropped 8; count of bases not matched to a gene: 5. DNA for the CDR3: TGTGCCAGCAGTTTATCAGGGACAGGGGTCGGCTACACCTTC. Translating gives CASSLSGTGVGYTF.

This clonotype was detected ten times or more. The chain employs TRBV27 and TRBJ2-7, with D perhaps assigned TRBD1 or TRBD2 (6 bases each). CDR1 MNHEY and CDR2 SMNVEV come from the germline V gene (reference sequence). CDR3 size: 15 residues. V lost 3 bases to trimming and J lost 3 bases, with 15 bases between them. CDR3 in amino acids: CASSLGGQSFYEQYF. The CDR3 DNA reads as TGTGCCAGCAGTTTGGGGGGCCAATCGTTCTACGAGCAGTACTTC.